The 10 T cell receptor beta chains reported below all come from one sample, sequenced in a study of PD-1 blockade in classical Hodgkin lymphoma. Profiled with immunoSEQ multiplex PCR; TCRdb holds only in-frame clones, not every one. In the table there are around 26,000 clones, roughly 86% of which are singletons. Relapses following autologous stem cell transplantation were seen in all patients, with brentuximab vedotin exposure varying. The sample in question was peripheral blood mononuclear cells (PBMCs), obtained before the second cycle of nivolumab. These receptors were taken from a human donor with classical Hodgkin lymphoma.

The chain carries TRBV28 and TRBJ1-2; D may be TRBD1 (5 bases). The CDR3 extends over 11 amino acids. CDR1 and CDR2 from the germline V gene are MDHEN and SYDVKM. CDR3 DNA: TGTGCGGGGCGGTCTAACTATGGCTACACCTTC. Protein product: CAGRSNYGYTF.

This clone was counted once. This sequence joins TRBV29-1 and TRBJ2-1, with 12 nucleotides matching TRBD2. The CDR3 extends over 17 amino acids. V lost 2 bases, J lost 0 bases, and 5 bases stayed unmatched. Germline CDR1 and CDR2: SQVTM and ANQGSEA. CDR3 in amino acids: CSVEKVLAGGSYNEQFF. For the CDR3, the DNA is TGCAGCGTTGAAAAGGTACTAGCGGGGGGCTCCTACAATGAGCAGTTCTTC.

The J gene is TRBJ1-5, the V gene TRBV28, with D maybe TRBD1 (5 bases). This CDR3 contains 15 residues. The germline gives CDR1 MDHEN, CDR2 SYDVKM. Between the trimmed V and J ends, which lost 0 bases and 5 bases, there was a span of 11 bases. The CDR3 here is CASSLWGTVDQPQHF. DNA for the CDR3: TGTGCCAGCAGTTTATGGGGGACGGTGGATCAGCCCCAGCATTTT.

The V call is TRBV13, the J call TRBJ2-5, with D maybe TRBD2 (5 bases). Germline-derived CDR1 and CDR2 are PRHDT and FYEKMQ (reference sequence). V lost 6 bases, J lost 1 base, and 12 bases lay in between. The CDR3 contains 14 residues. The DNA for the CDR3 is TGTGCCAGCAGTTCTCCGGGAATCCAAGAGACCCAGTACTTC. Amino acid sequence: CASSSPGIQETQYF.

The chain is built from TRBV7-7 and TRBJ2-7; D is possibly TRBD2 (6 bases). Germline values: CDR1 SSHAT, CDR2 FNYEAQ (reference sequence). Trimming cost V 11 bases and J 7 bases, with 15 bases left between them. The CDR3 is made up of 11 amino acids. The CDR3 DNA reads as TGTGCCGGGCCCAAACGGGGGGAGCAGTACTTC. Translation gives CAGPKRGEQYF.

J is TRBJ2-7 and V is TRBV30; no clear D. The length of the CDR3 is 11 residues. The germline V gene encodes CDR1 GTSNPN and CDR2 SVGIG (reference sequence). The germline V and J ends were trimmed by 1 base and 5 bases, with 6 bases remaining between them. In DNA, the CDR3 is TGTGCCTGGAGTGGTAAGGACGAGCAGTACTTC. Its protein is CAWSGKDEQYF.

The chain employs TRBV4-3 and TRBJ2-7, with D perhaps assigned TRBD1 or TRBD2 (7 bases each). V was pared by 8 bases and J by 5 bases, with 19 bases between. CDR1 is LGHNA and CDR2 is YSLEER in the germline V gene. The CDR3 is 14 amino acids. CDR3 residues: CASSISGGAHEQYF. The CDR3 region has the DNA TGCGCCAGCTCAATCTCAGGGGGGGCCCACGAGCAGTACTTC.

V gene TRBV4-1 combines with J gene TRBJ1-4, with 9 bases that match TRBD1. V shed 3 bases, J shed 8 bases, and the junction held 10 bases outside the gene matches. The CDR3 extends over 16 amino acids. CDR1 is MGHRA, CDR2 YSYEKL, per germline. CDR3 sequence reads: CASSQSTWDREEKLFF. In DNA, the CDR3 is TGCGCCAGCAGCCAGAGCACGTGGGACAGGGAAGAAAAACTGTTTTTT.

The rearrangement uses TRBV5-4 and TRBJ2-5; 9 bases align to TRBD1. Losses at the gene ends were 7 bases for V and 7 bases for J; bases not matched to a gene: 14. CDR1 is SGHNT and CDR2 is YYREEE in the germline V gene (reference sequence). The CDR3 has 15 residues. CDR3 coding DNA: TGTGCCAGCGGGACATTACAGGGGGCCGAGGGGACCCAGTACTTC. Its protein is CASGTLQGAEGTQYF.

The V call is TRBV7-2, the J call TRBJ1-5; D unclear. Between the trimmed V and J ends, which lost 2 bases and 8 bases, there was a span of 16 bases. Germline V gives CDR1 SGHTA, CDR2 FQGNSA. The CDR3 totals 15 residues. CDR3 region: CASSLRGRGAEPQHF. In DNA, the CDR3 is TGTGCCAGCAGCTTACGAGGTCGGGGTGCGGAGCCCCAGCATTTT.